One sample yielded the 31 T cell receptor beta chains listed below, sequenced in a study of shared clonotypes between healthy human individuals. Repertoires were generated with immunoSEQ multiplex PCR, while TCRdb's copy carries only in-frame clones and drops some. The sample records nearly 750,000 clones, roughly 72% being singletons. Material: memory CD4+ T cells sorted from blood. Subset meaning: CD45RA-negative fraction. The receptors were gathered from a woman in her twenties or thirties in good health.

This chain uses TRBV5-1 with TRBJ2-2; TRBD1 might be the D (5 bases). CDR1 is SGHRS and CDR2 is YFSETQ in the germline V gene. Trimming removed 6 bases at V and 2 bases at J, with 14 bases between. The CDR3 sequence is 15 residues long. DNA of the CDR3: TGCGCCAGCACGAACCAGGGTCCCAACACCGGGGAGCTGTTTTTT. Encoded protein: CASTNQGPNTGELFF.

The chain joins TRBV4-1 to TRBJ2-7, with TRBD2 matching over 8 bases. V shed 1 base, J shed 2 bases, and the junction held 4 bases outside the gene matches. The CDR3 contains 15 residues. In germline, CDR1 is MGHRA, CDR2 YSYEKL. CDR3 DNA sequence: TGCGCCAGCAGCCAAGCCCTAGCGGGTACCTACGAGCAGTACTTC. Translation: CASSQALAGTYEQYF.

The CDR3 DNA sequence: TGCACCAGCAGCCACTACAGCGGGATCCGATACAATGAGCAGTTCTTC. Protein product: CTSSHYSGIRYNEQFF. The V call is TRBV1, the J call TRBJ2-1; the D call TRBD2 from the table was never checked on the DNA. TRBV1 is tagged as a pseudogene. This CDR3 is built from 16 residues.

This rearrangement joins TRBV29-1 to TRBJ2-7; 7 bases line up with TRBD1. Per germline, CDR1 SQVTM and CDR2 ANQGSEA. Trimming cost V 3 bases and J 4 bases; bases outside gene matches: 0. The CDR3 runs to 11 residues. This CDR3 is CSVETGYEQYF. As DNA, the CDR3 is TGCAGCGTTGAGACAGGGTACGAGCAGTACTTC.

This chain links TRBV15 with TRBJ2-1; 13 nucleotides match TRBD2. Germline V lookup: CDR1 LNHNV, CDR2 YYDKDF (reference sequence). V gave up 8 bases and J gave up 7 bases; unmatched junction bases: 8. The CDR3 consists of 15 residues. CDR3: CATSGLAGEVNEQFF. CDR3 DNA sequence: TGTGCCACCTCCGGACTAGCGGGAGAAGTAAATGAGCAGTTCTTC.

The CDR3 loop is CASSLALSSTDTQYF. CDR3 bases: TGTGCCAGCAGCTTAGCGCTTTCTAGCACAGATACGCAGTATTTT. The chain employs TRBV7-9 and TRBJ2-3; D gene uncertain. The germline V and J ends were trimmed by 0 bases and 0 bases, with 7 bases remaining between them. Looked up from germline, CDR1 is SEHNR and CDR2 is FQNEAQ (reference sequence). CDR3 length: 15 amino acids.

This clone came up once. The chain is built from TRBV2 and TRBJ2-5; TRBD2 aligns across 9 bases. There are 14 residues in the CDR3. Germline values: CDR1 SNHLY, CDR2 FYNNEI. Trimming took 2 bases from V and 2 from J; bases not matched to a gene: 0. The CDR3 coding sequence is TGTGCCAGCAGTGAACTAGCGGGGCAAGAGACCCAGTACTTC. Translated: CASSELAGQETQYF. The full variable domain, its missing parts supplied by reference TRBV2 and TRBJ2-5, is EPEVTQTPSHQVTQMGQEVILRCVPISNHLYFYWYRQILGQKVEFLVSFYNNEISEKSEIFDDQFSVERPDGSNFTLKIRSTKLEDSAMYFCASSELAGQETQYFGPGTRLLVL.

V usage is TRBV19 and J usage is TRBJ1-2, with 7 bases identical to TRBD1. CDR3 size: 14 residues. CDR1 LNHDA and CDR2 SQIVND come from the germline V gene (reference sequence). After removal of 9 bases from V and 7 bases from J, the junction contained 14 bases not matched to a gene. CDR3 bases: TGTGCCAGCTACCGACAGGGACCCTCGGGTGGCTACACCTTC. Amino acid sequence: CASYRQGPSGGYTF.

A single count supports this clone. The CDR3 loop reads CASSGDRGFSQYF. CDR3 nucleotides: TGCGCCAGCAGCGGGGACAGGGGTTTCTCCCAGTACTTC. The chain couples TRBV5-1 to TRBJ2-5; TRBD1 matches at 10 bases. The CDR3 totals 13 residues. Germline V gives CDR1 SGHRS, CDR2 YFSETQ. Trimming removed 4 bases from V and 9 bases from J; junction bases left unmatched: 6.

J is TRBJ1-4 and V is TRBV28; D unclear. This CDR3 is 14 amino acids long. CDR1 and CDR2 (germline): MDHEN, SYDVKM. V was trimmed by 4 bases and J by 7 bases, leaving 13 bases between them. CDR3 in DNA: TGTGCCAGCAGTTGGAGCCACGGTCGTGAAAAACTGTTTTTT. Residues: CASSWSHGREKLFF. Using reference TRBV28 and TRBJ1-4 for the parts outside the CDR3, the full variable domain is DVKVTQSSRYLVKRTGEKVFLECVQDMDHENMFWYRQDPGLGLRLIYFSYDVKMKEKGDIPEGYSVSREKKERFSLILESASTNQTSMYLCASSWSHGREKLFFGSGTQLSVL.

This clone was found many times. This chain uses TRBV2 with TRBJ2-6; unclear D gene. The V and J ends lost 2 bases and 2 bases respectively, with 4 bases between them. CDR1 is SNHLY and CDR2 is FYNNEI in the germline V gene. The CDR3 is 14 residues long. The chain's CDR3 is CASSERTGANVLTF. The CDR3 DNA follows: TGTGCCAGCAGTGAACGTACTGGGGCCAACGTCCTGACTTTC.

Only a few counts were recorded for this clone. This chain joins TRBV27 and TRBJ2-2, with D perhaps matching TRBD1 or TRBD2 (5 bases each). This CDR3 spans 16 amino acids. Germline CDR1 is MNHEY and CDR2 is SMNVEV (reference sequence). Trimming took 4 bases from V and 1 from J, leaving 13 bases between them. The CDR3 DNA is TGTGCCAGCAGTTCGGGGCCAAGCTGGAACACCGGGGAGCTGTTTTTT. This sequence encodes CASSSGPSWNTGELFF.

The chain couples TRBV15 to TRBJ1-4; D remains unclear. The CDR3 is made up of 15 amino acids. The V and J ends lost 5 bases and 8 bases respectively, with 18 bases between them. The V gene's germline CDR1 is LNHNV and CDR2 YYDKDF (reference sequence). The CDR3 loop reads CATSLRITPREKLFF. The CDR3, as DNA: TGTGCCACCAGCTTACGCATAACCCCCCGAGAAAAACTGTTTTTT.

The V call is TRBV4-1, the J call TRBJ2-7; TRBD2 matches at 12 bases. The germline CDR1 and CDR2 sequences are MGHRA and YSYEKL. The CDR3 loop spans 15 amino acids. V dropped 3 bases and J dropped 6; count of bases not matched to a gene: 6. CDR3 amino acids: CASSQILLAGGEQYF. CDR3 coding DNA: TGCGCCAGCAGCCAGATATTACTAGCGGGAGGCGAGCAGTACTTC.

This clone has only one observation. Other DNA sequences in the same sample also yield this CDR3. V and J are TRBV5-1 and TRBJ2-1; either TRBD1 or TRBD2 may fit D (5 bases each). CDR3 size: 15 residues. Germline loops: CDR1 SGHRS, CDR2 YFSETQ. V lost 0 bases and J 3 bases, leaving 10 bases between the germline ends. CDR3 amino acids: CASSLASGSYNEQFF. The DNA for the CDR3 is TGCGCCAGCAGCTTGGCCTCAGGGAGCTACAATGAGCAGTTCTTC.

Remarks on this clone: Given a far larger clone just one base away, this is likely a sequencing read error. Other DNA sequences in this sample translate to the same CDR3. The chain links TRBV5-1 to TRBJ2-1, with TRBD2 matching 8 bases. The V and J ends lost 1 base and 3 bases, in that order; junction bases with no gene match: 3. CDR1 and CDR2 from the germline V gene are SGHRS and YFSETQ. The CDR3 totals 15 residues. This CDR3 is CASSLSSGGYNEQFF. CDR3 coding DNA: TGCGCCAGCAGCTTGAGCAGCGGGGGCTACAATGAGCAGTTCTTC.

This clone showed up just once. The gene calls are TRBV29-1 and TRBJ2-7; D possibly corresponds to TRBD2 (6 bases). V shed 1 base and J shed 4 bases, with 11 bases lying between them. CDR1 is SQVTM and CDR2 is ANQGSEA in the germline V gene. The CDR3 covers 13 residues. CDR3 in amino acids: CSVEAGDSYEQYF. CDR3 in DNA: TGCAGCGTTGAAGCGGGAGACTCTTACGAGCAGTACTTC.

This clone was recorded many times. Other DNA sequences in this specimen translate into the identical CDR3. The chain recombines TRBV5-5 with TRBJ2-7, with a possible D match to TRBD1 (5 bases). The V end was cut by 2 bases, the J end by 2 bases, with 8 bases between. Germline V gene sequence: CDR1 SGHKS, CDR2 YYEKEE (reference sequence). The length of the CDR3 is 13 residues. CDR3 region: CASSFQGAYEQYF. CDR3 sequence (DNA): TGTGCCAGCAGCTTTCAGGGTGCCTACGAGCAGTACTTC.

The chain has TRBV28 and TRBJ1-5; D remains unclear. Trimming removed 6 bases from V and 7 bases from J, with 10 bases in between. Looked up from germline, CDR1 is MDHEN and CDR2 is SYDVKM. This CDR3 is 12 amino acids long. Here the CDR3 DNA reads TGTGCCAGCAGAAACCAGGTGCAGCCCCAGCATTTT. This gives the protein CASRNQVQPQHF. Using reference TRBV28 and TRBJ1-5 for the parts outside the CDR3, the full variable domain is DVKVTQSSRYLVKRTGEKVFLECVQDMDHENMFWYRQDPGLGLRLIYFSYDVKMKEKGDIPEGYSVSREKKERFSLILESASTNQTSMYLCASRNQVQPQHFGDGTRLSIL.

A note on this clone: The junction and the germline gene differ at one end; a read error may be behind it. The V call is TRBV27, the J call TRBJ2-1, with D perhaps being TRBD1 or TRBD2 (5 bases each). The germline V gene has CDR1 MNHEY and CDR2 SMNVEV (reference sequence). The CDR3 runs to 16 residues. CDR3 sequence: CASSRTGTLSFNEQFF. CDR3 DNA: TGTGCCAGCAGTCGGACCGGGACCTTATCCTTCAATGAGCAGTTCTTC.

This rearrangement joins TRBV21-1 to TRBJ2-2; TRBD2 is the table's D call and was not checked against the DNA. TRBV21-1 corresponds to a pseudogene. The CDR3 runs to 18 residues. CDR3 nucleotide sequence: TGTGCCAGCAGCAAAGACGGGACTAGCGGGAGATGCACCGGGGAGCTGTTTTTT. Protein product: CASSKDGTSGRCTGELFF.

Points on this clone: The same CDR3 can be traced to other DNA sequences in this sample. The gene calls are TRBV5-1 and TRBJ2-1; D possibly corresponds to TRBD2 (5 bases). This CDR3 spans 15 amino acids. The germline gives CDR1 SGHRS, CDR2 YFSETQ. Deletions cut 5 bases from V and 0 bases from J, with 12 bases between. CDR3 nucleotides: TGCGCCAGCAGTCGGGATTCCAGCTCCTACAATGAGCAGTTCTTC. Residues: CASSRDSSSYNEQFF. The full variable domain, with the rest looked up from reference TRBV5-1 and TRBJ2-1, is KAGVTQTPRYLIKTRGQQVTLSCSPISGHRSVSWYQQTPGQGLQFLFEYFSETQRNKGNFPGRFSGRQFSNSRSEMNVSTLELGDSALYLCASSRDSSSYNEQFFGPGTRLTVL.

J is TRBJ2-1 and V is TRBV11-2; possible D gene TRBD1, 6 bases. Germline assignment: CDR1 SGHAT and CDR2 FQNNGV. The CDR3 has 15 residues. Trimming removed 6 bases at V and 5 bases at J, with 17 bases between. The CDR3 loop reads CASSQDRLENNEQFF. The DNA of the CDR3 is TGTGCCAGCAGTCAGGACAGATTAGAGAACAATGAGCAGTTCTTC.

The gene calls are TRBV25-1 and TRBJ2-7, with D perhaps matching TRBD1 (5 bases). V lost 11 bases and J 0 bases, leaving 14 bases between the germline ends. The CDR3 spans 13 residues. Germline-derived CDR1 and CDR2 are MGHDK and SYGVNS. The CDR3: CAAGRGSSYEQYF. CDR3 in DNA: TGTGCCGCTGGAAGGGGCAGCTCCTACGAGCAGTACTTC.

This clone was picked up a small number of times. The CDR3 region has the DNA TGTGCCAGTAAACAGCAACCTAGCGATGAGCAGTTCTTC. It encodes CASKQQPSDEQFF. The chain has TRBV19 and TRBJ2-1; D is perhaps TRBD2 (6 bases). CDR1 is LNHDA and CDR2 is SQIVND in the germline V gene (reference sequence). This CDR3 is 13 amino acids long. Trimming pared 7 bases from V and 8 bases from J, leaving 15 bases between. Drawing the rest from reference TRBV19 and TRBJ2-1, the complete variable domain is DGGITQSPKYLFRKEGQNVTLSCEQNLNHDAMYWYRQDPGQGLRLIYYSQIVNDFQKGDIAEGYSVSREKKESFPLTVTSAQKNPTAFYLCASKQQPSDEQFFGPGTRLTVL.

The chain employs TRBV11-3 and TRBJ2-3; maybe TRBD2 (6 bases). Germline values: CDR1 SGHNT, CDR2 YENEEA. The CDR3 length is 15 residues. Trimming shortened V by 2 bases and J by 0 bases, and 9 bases separated the two germline ends. The DNA of the CDR3 is TGTGCCAGCAGCTTAAACAGCGGGAGCACAGATACGCAGTATTTT. This encodes CASSLNSGSTDTQYF.

J is TRBJ2-7 and V is TRBV19; 10 bases agree with TRBD1. V shed 4 bases and J 6 bases; nucleotides not matched to a gene: 9. This CDR3 region has 15 residues. Germline assignment: CDR1 LNHDA and CDR2 SQIVND (reference sequence). The CDR3 region is CASSNRDRGWVEQYF. The CDR3 DNA sequence: TGTGCCAGTAGTAACCGGGACAGGGGATGGGTCGAGCAGTACTTC.

The chain has TRBV18 and TRBJ2-5, with 8 bases fitting TRBD2. Germline V gene data show CDR1 as KGHSH and CDR2 as LQKENI. This CDR3 contains 15 residues. The junction had 9 bases not matched to a gene; V was cut back by 2 bases and J by 7 bases. In DNA form, the CDR3 reads TGTGCCAGCTCACCAGTGACTAGCGCCGAAGGGACCCAGTACTTC. It encodes CASSPVTSAEGTQYF.

This clone was seen repeatedly, ten times or more. The chain combines TRBV21-1 with TRBJ2-3; the table gives TRBD1 as D, unverified against the DNA. TRBV21-1 is reported as a pseudogene. The CDR3 has 13 amino acids. The CDR3 loop is CASSKGLTDTQYF. CDR3 sequence (DNA): TGTGCCAGCAGCAAAGGGCTCACAGATACGCAGTATTTT.

The J gene is TRBJ2-5, the V gene TRBV11-3; the D gene is possibly TRBD2 (5 bases). Deletions cut 5 bases from V and 1 base from J, with 11 bases between. Germline CDR1 reads SGHNT; CDR2 reads YENEEA. The CDR3 runs 14 residues. CDR3 sequence: CASSPDSIQETQYF. The CDR3 DNA reads as TGTGCCAGCAGCCCGGACTCGATCCAAGAGACCCAGTACTTC.

The chain carries TRBV6-5 and TRBJ1-3; weak D call: TRBD1 (5 bases). Trimming removed 6 bases at V and 9 bases at J, with 18 bases between. The CDR3 has 14 amino acids. CDR1 and CDR2 (germline): MNHEY, SVGAGI. CDR3 amino acids: CASRPGTSPGTIYF. The CDR3 nucleotides are TGTGCCAGCAGGCCCGGGACCTCTCCGGGCACCATATATTTT.